This T cell receptor (beta chain) was identified during a study of T cells after yellow fever vaccination. Study observations and caveats: Reappearance after the booster was observed for most primary-vaccination clones (about 95% CD4, just over 85% CD8). Clonotypes appearing in both CD4 and CD8 compartments existed, and their share was small.

This clonotype was seen ten or more times. Its specificity is not known. A 5'RACE template-switching step, the method used to make TCR cDNA, added a universal primer site and UMIs. One entry per CDR3 protein results from TCRdb running MiXCR on the 5' RACE reads. The sample lists about 130,000 distinct CDR3 sequences; more than 6% were seen once. CDR1 and CDR2 from the germline V gene are MDHEN and SYDVKM. The CDR3 is 15 amino acids. V was clipped by 4 bases and J by 2 bases, with 15 bases between them. Specimen: CD4+ T cells sorted from PBMCs, collected 10 days after the first yellow fever vaccination. The clonotype was recovered from a young man who received the YFV17D yellow fever vaccine. The chain carries TRBV28 and TRBJ2-7; D is possibly TRBD2 (7 bases). CDR3 DNA: TGTGCCAGCAGTTCCCCGGGGGGCGCTCCCTACGAGCAGTACGTC. It translates to CASSSPGGAPYEQYV.